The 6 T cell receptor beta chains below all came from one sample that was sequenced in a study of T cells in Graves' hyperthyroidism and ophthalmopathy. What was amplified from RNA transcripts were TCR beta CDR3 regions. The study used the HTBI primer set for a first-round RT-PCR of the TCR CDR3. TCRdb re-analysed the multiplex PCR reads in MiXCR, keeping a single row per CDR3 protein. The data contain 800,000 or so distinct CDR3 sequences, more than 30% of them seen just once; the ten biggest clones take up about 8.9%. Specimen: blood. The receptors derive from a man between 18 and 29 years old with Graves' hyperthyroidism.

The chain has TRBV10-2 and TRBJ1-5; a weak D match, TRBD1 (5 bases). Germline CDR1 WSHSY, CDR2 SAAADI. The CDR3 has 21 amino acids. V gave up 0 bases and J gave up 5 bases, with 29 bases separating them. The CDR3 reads CASSESREEETEAAMDQPQHF. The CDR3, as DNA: TGCGCCAGCAGTGAGTCGAGGGAGGAAGAGACAGAGGCCGCGATGGATCAGCCCCAGCATTTT.

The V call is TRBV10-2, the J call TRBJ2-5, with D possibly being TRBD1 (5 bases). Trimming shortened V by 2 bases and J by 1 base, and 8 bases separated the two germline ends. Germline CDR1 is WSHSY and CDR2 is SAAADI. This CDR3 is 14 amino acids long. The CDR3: CASSEARAQETQYF. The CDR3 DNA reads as TGCGCCAGCAGTGAGGCCAGGGCCCAAGAGACCCAGTACTTC.

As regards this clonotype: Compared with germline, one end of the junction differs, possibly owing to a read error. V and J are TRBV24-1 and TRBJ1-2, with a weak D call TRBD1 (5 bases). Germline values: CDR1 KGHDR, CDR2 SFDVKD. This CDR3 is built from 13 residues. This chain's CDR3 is CDTSDSRGDGYTF. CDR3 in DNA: TGTGACACCAGTGATTCAAGGGGAGACGGCTACACCTTC.

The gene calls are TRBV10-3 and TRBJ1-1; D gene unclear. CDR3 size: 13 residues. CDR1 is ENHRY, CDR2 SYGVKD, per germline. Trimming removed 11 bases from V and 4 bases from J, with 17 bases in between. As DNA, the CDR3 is TGTGCCGGCAGTGAATGGGCAGGCACTGAAGCTTTCTTT. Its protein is CAGSEWAGTEAFF.

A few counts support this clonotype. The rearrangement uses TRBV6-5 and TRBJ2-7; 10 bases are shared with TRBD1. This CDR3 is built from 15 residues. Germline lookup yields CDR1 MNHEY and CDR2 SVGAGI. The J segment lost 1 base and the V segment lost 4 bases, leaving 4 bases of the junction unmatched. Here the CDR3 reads CASSSRQGASYEQYF. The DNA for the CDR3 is TGTGCCAGCAGTTCGCGACAGGGGGCTTCCTACGAGCAGTACTTC.

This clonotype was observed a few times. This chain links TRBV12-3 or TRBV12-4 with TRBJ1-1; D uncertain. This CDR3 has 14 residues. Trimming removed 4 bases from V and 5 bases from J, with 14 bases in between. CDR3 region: CASSSGTWVTEAFF. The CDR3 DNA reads TGTGCCAGCAGTTCAGGAACGTGGGTTACTGAAGCTTTCTTT.